This note documents a single T cell receptor beta chain sequence. The CDR3 is made up of 15 amino acids. Germline lookup yields CDR1 SGDLS and CDR2 YYNGEE. Trimming removed 0 bases from V and 8 bases from J, with 14 bases in between. In the original processing: Amplification of reference gene primers provided the estimated nucleated cell counts. TCRdb's copy holds only in-frame clones and misses some; the assay was immunoSEQ multiplex PCR. V, J and clone size were drawn from that table, and D and trimming were deduced from the DNA. The table shows about 250,000 clones, with roughly 87% occurring only once. The data are from a study of blood T cell repertoires in COVID-19. The wider study: Acute-phase and convalescent COVID-19 samples originated in the United States, Italy and Spain. T cells, B-cell-depleted T cells, or PBMCs supplied cDNA or gDNA.

Material for sequencing was peripheral blood. The genes are TRBV9 and TRBJ1-4; D uncertain. This sequence originates from a woman aged 30 to 39 with acute or convalescent COVID-19. The CDR3 protein is CASSVEGREKEKLFF. CDR3 sequence (DNA): TGTGCCAGCAGCGTAGAAGGGCGGGAGAAGGAAAAACTGTTTTTT.